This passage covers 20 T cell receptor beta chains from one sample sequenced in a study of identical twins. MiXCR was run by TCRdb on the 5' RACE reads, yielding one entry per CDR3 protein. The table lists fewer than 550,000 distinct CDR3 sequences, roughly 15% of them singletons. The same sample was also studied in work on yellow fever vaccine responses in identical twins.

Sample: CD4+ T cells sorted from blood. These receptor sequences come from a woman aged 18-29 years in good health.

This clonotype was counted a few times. The CDR3 coding sequence is TGTGCCAGCAGCCGCCGCGGGACTAGCGGGGGCACAGATACGCAGTATTTT. This gives the protein CASSRRGTSGGTDTQYF. The genes are TRBV7-9 and TRBJ2-3, with TRBD2 matching over 13 bases. The J segment lost 1 base and the V segment lost 5 bases, leaving 6 bases of the junction unmatched. This CDR3 spans 17 amino acids. Germline CDR1 reads SEHNR; CDR2 reads FQNEAQ (reference sequence).

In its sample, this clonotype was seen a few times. DNA for the CDR3: TGTGCCAGCAGTTACTCTTGGGCAAACACTGAAGCTTTCTTT. This codes for CASSYSWANTEAFF. The chain joins TRBV6-5 to TRBJ1-1; no definite D call. Germline V gene sequence: CDR1 MNHEY, CDR2 SVGAGI. This CDR3 is built from 14 residues. The V end was cut by 0 bases, the J end by 2 bases, with 7 bases between.

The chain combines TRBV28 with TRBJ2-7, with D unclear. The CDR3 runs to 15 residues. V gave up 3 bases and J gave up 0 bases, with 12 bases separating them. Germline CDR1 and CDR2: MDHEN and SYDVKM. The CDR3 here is CASSFNPRSSYEQYF. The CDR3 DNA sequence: TGTGCCAGCAGTTTCAACCCAAGGAGCTCCTACGAGCAGTACTTC.

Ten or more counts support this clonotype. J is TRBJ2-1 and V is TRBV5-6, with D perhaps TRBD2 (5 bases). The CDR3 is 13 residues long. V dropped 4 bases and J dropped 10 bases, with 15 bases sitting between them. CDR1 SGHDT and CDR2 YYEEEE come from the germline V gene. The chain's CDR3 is CASSQLSRGEQFF. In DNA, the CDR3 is TGTGCCAGCAGCCAATTAAGCCGAGGGGAGCAGTTCTTC.

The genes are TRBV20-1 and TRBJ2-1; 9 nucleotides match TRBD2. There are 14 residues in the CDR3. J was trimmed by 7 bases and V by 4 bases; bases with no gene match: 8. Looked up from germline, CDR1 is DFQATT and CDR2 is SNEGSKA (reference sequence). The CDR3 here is CSAKGGGAVNEQFF. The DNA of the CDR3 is TGCAGTGCTAAAGGCGGGGGGGCCGTTAATGAGCAGTTCTTC.

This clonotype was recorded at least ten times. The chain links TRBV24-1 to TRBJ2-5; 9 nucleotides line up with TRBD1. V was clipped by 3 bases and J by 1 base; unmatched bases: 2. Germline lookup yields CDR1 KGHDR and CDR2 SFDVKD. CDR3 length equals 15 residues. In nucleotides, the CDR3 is TGTGCCACCAGTGATGGACAGGGGATCCAAGAGACCCAGTACTTC. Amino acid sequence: CATSDGQGIQETQYF.

CDR3 bases: TGTGCCAGCAGCGTAGGGCTAGACAATGAGCAGTTCTTC. This sequence encodes CASSVGLDNEQFF. The V gene is TRBV9, the J gene TRBJ2-1; D is unclear. V was shortened by 0 bases and J by 5 bases, with 6 bases between the two germline ends. This CDR3 is built from 13 residues. Germline CDR1 SGDLS, CDR2 YYNGEE.

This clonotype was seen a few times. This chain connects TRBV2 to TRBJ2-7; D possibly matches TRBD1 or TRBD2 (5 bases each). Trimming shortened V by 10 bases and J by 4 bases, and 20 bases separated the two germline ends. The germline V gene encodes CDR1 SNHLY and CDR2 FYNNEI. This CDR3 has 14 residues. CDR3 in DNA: TGTGCCATCCTTGATTTCAGGGACCGGTACGAGCAGTACTTC. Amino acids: CAILDFRDRYEQYF.

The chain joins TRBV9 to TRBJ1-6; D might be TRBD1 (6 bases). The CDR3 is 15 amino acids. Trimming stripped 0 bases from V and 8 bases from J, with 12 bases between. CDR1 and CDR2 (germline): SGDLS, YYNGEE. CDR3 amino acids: CASSVGSGAYSPLHF. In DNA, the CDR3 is TGTGCCAGCAGCGTAGGTTCAGGGGCTTATTCACCCCTCCACTTT.

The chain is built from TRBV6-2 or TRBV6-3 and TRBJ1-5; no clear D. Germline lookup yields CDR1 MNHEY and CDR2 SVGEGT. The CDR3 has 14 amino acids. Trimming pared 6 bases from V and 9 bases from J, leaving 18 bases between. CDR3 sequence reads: CASSSGGVNGPQHF. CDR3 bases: TGTGCCAGCAGCTCCGGCGGTGTCAATGGGCCCCAGCATTTT.

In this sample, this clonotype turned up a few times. In DNA form, the CDR3 reads TGCGCCAGCAGCCAAGGGCTCCAGGGGGCCGAGTCACCCCTCCACTTT. It specifies CASSQGLQGAESPLHF. This chain connects TRBV4-1 to TRBJ1-6, with 8 bases aligning to TRBD1. Germline CDR1 reads MGHRA; CDR2 reads YSYEKL. The length of the CDR3 is 16 residues. The trim removed 1 base at V and 10 bases at J, leaving 9 bases unmatched.

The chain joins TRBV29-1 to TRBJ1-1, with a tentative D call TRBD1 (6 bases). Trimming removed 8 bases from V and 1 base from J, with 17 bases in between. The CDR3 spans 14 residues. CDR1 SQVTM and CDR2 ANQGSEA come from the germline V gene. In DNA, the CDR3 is TGCAGCTCAGGGGCCCTACAGGGGAACACTGAAGCTTTCTTT. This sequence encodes CSSGALQGNTEAFF.

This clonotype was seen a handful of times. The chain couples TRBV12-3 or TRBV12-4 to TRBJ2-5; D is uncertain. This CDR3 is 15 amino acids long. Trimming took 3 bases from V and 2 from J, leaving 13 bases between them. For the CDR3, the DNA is TGTGCCAGCAGTTTCGGACGGCGGATTCAAGAGACCCAGTACTTC. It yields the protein CASSFGRRIQETQYF.

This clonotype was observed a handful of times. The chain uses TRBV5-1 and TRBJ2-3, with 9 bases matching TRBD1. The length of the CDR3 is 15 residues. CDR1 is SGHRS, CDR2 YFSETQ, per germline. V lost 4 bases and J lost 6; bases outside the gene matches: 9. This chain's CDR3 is CASSHSDRGSDTQYF. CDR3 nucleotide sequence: TGCGCCAGCAGCCATTCGGACAGGGGATCCGATACGCAGTATTTT.

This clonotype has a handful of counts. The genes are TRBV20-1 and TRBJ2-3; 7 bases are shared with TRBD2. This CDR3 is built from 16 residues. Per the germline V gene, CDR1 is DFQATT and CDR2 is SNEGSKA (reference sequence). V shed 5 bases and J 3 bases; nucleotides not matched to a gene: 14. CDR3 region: CSAPKGQRGFTDTQYF. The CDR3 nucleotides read TGCAGTGCTCCTAAAGGGCAGCGGGGATTTACAGATACGCAGTATTTT.

The CDR3 coding sequence is TGTGCCAGCAGGGGCGCTAACGGGATCCCCGGGGAGACCCAGTACTTC. Translating gives CASRGANGIPGETQYF. The V call is TRBV6-1, the J call TRBJ2-5; perhaps TRBD2 as D (5 bases). From germline, CDR1 is MNHNS and CDR2 SASEGT. Trimming removed 6 bases from V and 5 bases from J, with 22 bases in between. This CDR3 contains 16 residues.

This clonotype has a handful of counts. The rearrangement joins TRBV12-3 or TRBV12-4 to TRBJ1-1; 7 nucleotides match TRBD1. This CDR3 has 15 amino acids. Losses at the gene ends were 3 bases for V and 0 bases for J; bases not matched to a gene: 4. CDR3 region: CASSFAGQLNTEAFF. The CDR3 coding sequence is TGTGCCAGCAGTTTTGCGGGACAGCTGAACACTGAAGCTTTCTTT.

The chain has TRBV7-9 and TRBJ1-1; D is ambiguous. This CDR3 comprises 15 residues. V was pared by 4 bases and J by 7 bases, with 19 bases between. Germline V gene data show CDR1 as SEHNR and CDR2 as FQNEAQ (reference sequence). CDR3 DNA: TGTGCCAGCAGCTCCCCCGGGGAAGGGAATGGTGAAGCTTTCTTT. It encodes CASSSPGEGNGEAFF.

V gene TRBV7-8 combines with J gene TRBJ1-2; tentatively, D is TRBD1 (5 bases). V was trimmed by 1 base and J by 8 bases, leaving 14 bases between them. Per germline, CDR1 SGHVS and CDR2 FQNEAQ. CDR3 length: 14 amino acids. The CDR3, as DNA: TGTGCCAGCAGCTTAGGGGGGGGTGGTTTAGGCTACACCTTC. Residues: CASSLGGGGLGYTF.

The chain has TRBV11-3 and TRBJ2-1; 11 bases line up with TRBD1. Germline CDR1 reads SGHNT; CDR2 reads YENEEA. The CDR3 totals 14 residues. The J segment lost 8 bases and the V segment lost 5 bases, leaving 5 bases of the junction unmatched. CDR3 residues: CASSARDRGDEQFF. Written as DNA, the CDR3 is TGTGCCAGCAGCGCCAGGGACAGGGGGGATGAGCAGTTCTTC.